Below, one TCR beta chain is given with its context. These data originate in a study of blood T cell repertoires in COVID-19. Study context: Specimens from acute and convalescent COVID-19 originated in the United States, Italy and Spain. The analysed material was cDNA or gDNA that came from T cells, B-cell-depleted T cells, or PBMCs.

Adults between roughly 18 and 95 years of age took part from more than 20 US areas. This CDR3 comprises 15 residues. V lost 0 bases, J lost 0 bases, and 8 bases lay in between. Germline V gene data show CDR1 as KGHSH and CDR2 as LQKENI. Per the authors' pipeline: Reference gene primer amplification gave nucleated cell count estimates. The data were produced by immunoSEQ multiplex PCR, yet TCRdb's version contains in-frame clones alone and is incomplete. V and J calls plus clone size are reproduced from that table; the DNA served to infer D and trimming. The sample lists fewer than 300,000 clones; just over 90% were seen once.

Sequenced sample: PBMCs or T cells enriched from blood (not recorded which). This clonotype originated in a woman aged 40-49 years with acute COVID-19. The chain is built from TRBV18 and TRBJ1-1; possibly TRBD1 for D (6 bases). The CDR3 loop is CASSPPNRVNTEAFF. DNA for the CDR3: TGTGCCAGCTCACCACCAAACAGGGTGAACACTGAAGCTTTCTTT.